The present TCR beta chain was sequenced within a study of blood T cell repertoires in COVID-19. Study-wide context: The cDNA or gDNA used as material had been derived from T cells, B-cell-depleted T cells, or PBMCs.

CDR1 is KGHDR and CDR2 is SFDVKD in the germline V gene. The V segment lost 3 bases and the J segment 3 bases; nucleotides outside the gene matches: 9. The CDR3 extends over 16 amino acids. Enrollment of patients from Seattle took place during active infection, with longitudinal follow-up. This clone was recorded only once. The authors' processing: Amplification of reference gene primers was used by the study to estimate nucleated cell counts. Sequencing used immunoSEQ multiplex PCR; TCRdb keeps in-frame clones, though not all of them. V and J calls and clone size come straight from that table; D and trimming were deduced from the DNA. Of 350,000 to 450,000 clones listed, 89% are singletons.

Sequencing input: peripheral blood. The receptor was derived from a woman in her thirties or forties with COVID-19, enrolled during active disease. V usage is TRBV24-1 and J usage is TRBJ2-7, with 8 positions matching TRBD2. The CDR3 DNA follows: TGTGCCACCAGTGATCCCGGGACTAGGAAGGGCTACGAGCAGTACTTC. Amino acids: CATSDPGTRKGYEQYF.